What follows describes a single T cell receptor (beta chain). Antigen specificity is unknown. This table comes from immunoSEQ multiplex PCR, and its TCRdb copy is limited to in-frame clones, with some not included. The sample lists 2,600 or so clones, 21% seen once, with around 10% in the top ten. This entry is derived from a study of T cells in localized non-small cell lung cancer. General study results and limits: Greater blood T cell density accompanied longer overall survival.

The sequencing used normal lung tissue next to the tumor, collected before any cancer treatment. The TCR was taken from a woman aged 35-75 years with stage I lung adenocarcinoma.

The DNA of the CDR3 is TGCAGCGCTAAACAGGGGGCCCACGAGCAGTACTTC. It encodes CSAKQGAHEQYF. This chain connects TRBV29-1 to TRBJ2-7; 9 bases agree with TRBD1. Germline V gene data show CDR1 as SQVTM and CDR2 as ANQGSEA. J gave up 5 bases and V 7 bases, and 6 bases lay outside the gene matches. The CDR3 contains 12 residues.